Sequencing of this TCR beta chain was carried out in a study of cytomegalovirus exposure and HLA in healthy donors. Study outcomes and limitations: Under in vitro conditions, a few CMV-associated chains were confirmed as specific for CMV antigens. It was reported that the classifier diagnosed cytomegalovirus status with high specificity and sensitivity in both the original and validation cohorts. Most of the CMV-associated TCR beta chains (in a later analysis) appeared to be HLA-restricted.

In its sample, this clone was seen a few times. The antigen remains undetermined. Losses at the gene ends were 1 base for V and 9 bases for J; bases not matched to a gene: 11. CDR1 and CDR2 (germline): SGHAT, FQNNGV. This CDR3 has 16 amino acids. The PCR employed 60 Vbeta primers together with 13 Jbeta primers. Sequencing used immunoSEQ multiplex PCR; TCRdb keeps in-frame clones, though not all of them. The repertoire holds more than 150,000 clones, with roughly 77% as singletons. The TCR originated in a woman aged 30 to 39 in good health and CMV-seropositive. This sequence joins TRBV11-2 and TRBJ2-7; TRBD1 aligns across 11 bases. Sequenced sample: PBMCs. The CDR3 region is CASSLAPGQGDRGQYF. CDR3 nucleotide sequence: TGTGCCAGCAGCTTAGCTCCGGGACAGGGGGATCGTGGGCAGTACTTC.